The 2 T cell receptor beta chains given below trace back to one sample, sequenced in a study of shared clonotypes between healthy human individuals. Profiled with immunoSEQ multiplex PCR; TCRdb holds only in-frame clones, not every one. The profile covers more than 1,200,000 clones, with around 98.5% appearing a single time and under 0.45% taken by the ten largest. Input material: naive CD4+ T cells sorted from blood. The sample's subset: CD45RA+ positively selected. These receptors all stem from a man under 40 in good health.

CDR3 loop: CASSSMTGSTEAFF. The CDR3 DNA reads TGCGCCAGCAGCTCAATGACAGGATCCACTGAAGCTTTCTTT. The J gene is TRBJ1-1, the V gene TRBV5-1; a possible D gene is TRBD1 (6 bases). This CDR3 has 14 amino acids. V was clipped by 3 bases and J by 4 bases, with 13 bases between them. The germline V gene encodes CDR1 SGHRS and CDR2 YFSETQ.

The rearrangement links TRBV29-1 to TRBJ1-1; 7 nucleotides line up with TRBD1. J gave up 0 bases and V 6 bases, and 7 bases lay outside the gene matches. In germline, CDR1 is SQVTM, CDR2 ANQGSEA. This CDR3 contains 14 residues. CDR3 bases: TGCAGCGTCGACAAAACAGGGGTGAACACTGAAGCTTTCTTT. Translating it yields CSVDKTGVNTEAFF.